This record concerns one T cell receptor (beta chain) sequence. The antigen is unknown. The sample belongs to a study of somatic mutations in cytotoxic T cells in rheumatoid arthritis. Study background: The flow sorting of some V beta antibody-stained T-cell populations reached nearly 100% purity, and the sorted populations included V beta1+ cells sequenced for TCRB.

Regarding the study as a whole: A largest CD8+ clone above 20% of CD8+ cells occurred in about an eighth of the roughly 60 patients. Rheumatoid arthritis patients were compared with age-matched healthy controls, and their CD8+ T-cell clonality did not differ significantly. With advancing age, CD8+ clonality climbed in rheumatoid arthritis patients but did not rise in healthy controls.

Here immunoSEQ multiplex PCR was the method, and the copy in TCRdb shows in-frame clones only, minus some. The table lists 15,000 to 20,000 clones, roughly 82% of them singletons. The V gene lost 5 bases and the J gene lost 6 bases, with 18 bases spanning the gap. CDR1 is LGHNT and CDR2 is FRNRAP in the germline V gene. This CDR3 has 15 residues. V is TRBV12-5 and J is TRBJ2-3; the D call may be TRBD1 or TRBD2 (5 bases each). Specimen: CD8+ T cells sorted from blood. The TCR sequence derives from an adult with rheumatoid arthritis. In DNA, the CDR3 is TGTGCTAGTGGTCTCGGGACCTCGAAGGGCGATACGCAGTATTTT. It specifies CASGLGTSKGDTQYF. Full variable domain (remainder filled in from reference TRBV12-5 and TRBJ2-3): DARVTQTPRHKVTEMGQEVTMRCQPILGHNTVFWYRQTMMQGLELLAYFRNRAPLDDSGMPKDRFSAEMPDATLATLKIQPSEPRDSAVYFCASGLGTSKGDTQYFGPGTRLTVL.